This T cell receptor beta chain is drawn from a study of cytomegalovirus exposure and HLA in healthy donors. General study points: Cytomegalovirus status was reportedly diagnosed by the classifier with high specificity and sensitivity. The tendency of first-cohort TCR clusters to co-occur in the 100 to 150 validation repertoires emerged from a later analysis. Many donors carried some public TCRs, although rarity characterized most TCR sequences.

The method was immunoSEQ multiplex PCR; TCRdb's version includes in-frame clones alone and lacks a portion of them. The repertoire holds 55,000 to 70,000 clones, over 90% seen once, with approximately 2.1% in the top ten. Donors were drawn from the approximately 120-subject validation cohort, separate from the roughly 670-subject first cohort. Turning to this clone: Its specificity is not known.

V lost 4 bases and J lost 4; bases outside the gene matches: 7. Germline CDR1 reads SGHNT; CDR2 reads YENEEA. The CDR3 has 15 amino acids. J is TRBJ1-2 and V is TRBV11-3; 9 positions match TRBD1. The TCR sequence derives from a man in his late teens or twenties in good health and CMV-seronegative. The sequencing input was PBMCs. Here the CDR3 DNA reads TGTGCCAGCAGCTCGACTACAGGGGGCTTCTATGGCTACACCTTC. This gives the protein CASSSTTGGFYGYTF.